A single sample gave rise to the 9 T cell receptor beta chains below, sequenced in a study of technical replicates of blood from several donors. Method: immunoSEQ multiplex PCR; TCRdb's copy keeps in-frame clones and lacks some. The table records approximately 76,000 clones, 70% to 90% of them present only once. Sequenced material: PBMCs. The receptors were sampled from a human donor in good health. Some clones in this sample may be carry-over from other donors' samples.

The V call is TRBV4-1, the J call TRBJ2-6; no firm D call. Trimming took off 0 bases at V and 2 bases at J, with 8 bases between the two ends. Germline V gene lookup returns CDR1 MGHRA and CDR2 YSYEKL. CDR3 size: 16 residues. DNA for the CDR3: TGCGCCAGCAGCCAAGATTCCAGGCCTGGGGCCAACGTCCTGACTTTC. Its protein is CASSQDSRPGANVLTF.

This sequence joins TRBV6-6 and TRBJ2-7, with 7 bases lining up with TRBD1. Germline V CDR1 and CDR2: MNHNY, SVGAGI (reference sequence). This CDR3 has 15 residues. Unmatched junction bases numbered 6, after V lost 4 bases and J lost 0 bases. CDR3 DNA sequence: TGTGCCAGCAGTTCAACAGGGGCGATCTCCTACGAGCAGTACTTC. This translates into CASSSTGAISYEQYF.

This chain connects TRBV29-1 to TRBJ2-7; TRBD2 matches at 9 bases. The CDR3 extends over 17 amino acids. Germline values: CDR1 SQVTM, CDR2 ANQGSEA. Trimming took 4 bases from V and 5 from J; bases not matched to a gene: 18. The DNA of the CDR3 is TGCAGCGTTGTGGGAGTGCGGGAGGGCCCCCTCTCTAACGAGCAGTACTTC. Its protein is CSVVGVREGPLSNEQYF.

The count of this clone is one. Here the CDR3 DNA reads TGTGCCAGCAGCAGCTCCGGGAGCCAATACAATGAGCAGTTCTTC. It codes for CASSSSGSQYNEQFF. J is TRBJ2-1 and V is TRBV5-6, with D possibly being TRBD2 (6 bases). This CDR3 comprises 15 residues. Germline V gives CDR1 SGHDT, CDR2 YYEEEE. Trimming left V 4 bases short and J 4 bases short, with 15 bases between.

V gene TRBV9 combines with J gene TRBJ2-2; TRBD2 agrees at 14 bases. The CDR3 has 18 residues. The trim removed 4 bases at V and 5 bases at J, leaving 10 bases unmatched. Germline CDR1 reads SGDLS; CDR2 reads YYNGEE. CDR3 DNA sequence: TGTGCCAGCAGCCTCGGGACTAGCGGGAGAAGGGGGACCGGGGAGCTGTTTTTT. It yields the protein CASSLGTSGRRGTGELFF.

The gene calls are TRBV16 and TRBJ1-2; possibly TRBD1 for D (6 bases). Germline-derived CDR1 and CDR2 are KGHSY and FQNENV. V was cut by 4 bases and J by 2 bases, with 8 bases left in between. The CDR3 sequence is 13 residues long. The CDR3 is CASSPDRNYGYTF. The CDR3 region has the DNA TGTGCCAGCAGCCCGGACAGAAACTATGGCTACACCTTC. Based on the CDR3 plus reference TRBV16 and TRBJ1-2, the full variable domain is GEEVAQTPKHLVRGEGQKAKLYCAPIKGHSYVFWYQQVLKNEFKFLISFQNENVFDETGMPKERFSAKCLPNSPCSLEIQATKLEDSAVYFCASSPDRNYGYTFGSGTRLTVV.

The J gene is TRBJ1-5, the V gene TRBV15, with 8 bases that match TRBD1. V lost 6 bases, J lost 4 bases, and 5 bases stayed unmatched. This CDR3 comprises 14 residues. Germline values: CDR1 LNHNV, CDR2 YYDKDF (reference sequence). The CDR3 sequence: CATRWTGNNQPQHF. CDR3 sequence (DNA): TGTGCCACCAGATGGACAGGGAATAATCAGCCCCAGCATTTT.

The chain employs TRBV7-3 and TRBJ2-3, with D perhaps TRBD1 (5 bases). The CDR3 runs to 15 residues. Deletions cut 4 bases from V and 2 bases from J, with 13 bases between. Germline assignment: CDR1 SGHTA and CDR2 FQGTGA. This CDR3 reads CASSSLGRNTDTQYF. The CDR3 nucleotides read TGTGCCAGCAGCTCTTTGGGGCGGAACACAGATACGCAGTATTTT.

CDR3: CASSLGTPADGYTF. The CDR3 DNA sequence: TGCGCCAGCAGCTTAGGGACACCTGCGGATGGCTACACCTTC. The chain couples TRBV5-1 to TRBJ1-2, with a tentative D call TRBD1 (6 bases). V was clipped by 2 bases and J by 6 bases, with 14 bases between them. CDR3 length equals 14 residues. The germline V gene encodes CDR1 SGHRS and CDR2 YFSETQ.